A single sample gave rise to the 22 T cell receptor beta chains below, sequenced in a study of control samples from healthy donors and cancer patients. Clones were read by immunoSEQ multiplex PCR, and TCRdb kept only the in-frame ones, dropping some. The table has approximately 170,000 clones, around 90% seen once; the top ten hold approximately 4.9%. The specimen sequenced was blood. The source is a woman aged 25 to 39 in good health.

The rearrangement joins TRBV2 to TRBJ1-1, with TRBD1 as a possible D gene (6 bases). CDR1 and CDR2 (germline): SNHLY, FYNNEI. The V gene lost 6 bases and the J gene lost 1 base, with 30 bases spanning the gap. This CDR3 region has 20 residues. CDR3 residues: CASRGGLSGQGNLGNTEAFF. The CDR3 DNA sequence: TGTGCCAGCAGGGGGGGGCTTTCAGGGCAGGGTAATTTAGGGAACACTGAAGCTTTCTTT.

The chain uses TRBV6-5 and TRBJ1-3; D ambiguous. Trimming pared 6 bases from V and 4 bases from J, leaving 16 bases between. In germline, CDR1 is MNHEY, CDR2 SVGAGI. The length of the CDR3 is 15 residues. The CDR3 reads CASSRQTRGGNTIYF. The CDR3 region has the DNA TGTGCCAGCAGCCGCCAGACCCGAGGGGGAAACACCATATATTTT.

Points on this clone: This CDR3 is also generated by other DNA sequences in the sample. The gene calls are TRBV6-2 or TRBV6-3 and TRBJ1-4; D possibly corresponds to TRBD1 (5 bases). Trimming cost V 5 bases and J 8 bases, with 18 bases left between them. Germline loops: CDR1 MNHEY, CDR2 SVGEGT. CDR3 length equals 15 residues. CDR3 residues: CASSDRQLRDEKLFF. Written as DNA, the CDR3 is TGTGCCAGCAGTGATAGACAGCTTCGGGACGAAAAACTGTTTTTT.

The CDR3 spells CASSLSSGTGNSPLHF. The CDR3 DNA reads TGTGCCAGCAGTCTTTCCTCCGGGACAGGGAATTCACCCCTCCACTTT. The chain couples TRBV28 to TRBJ1-6, with 9 positions matching TRBD1. Trimming cost V 5 bases and J 7 bases; bases outside gene matches: 9. The CDR3 covers 16 residues. The germline gives CDR1 MDHEN, CDR2 SYDVKM.

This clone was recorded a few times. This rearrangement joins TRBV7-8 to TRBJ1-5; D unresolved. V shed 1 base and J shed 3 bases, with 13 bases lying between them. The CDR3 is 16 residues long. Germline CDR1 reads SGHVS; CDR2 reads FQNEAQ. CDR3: CASSLDRTSPNQPQHF. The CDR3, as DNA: TGTGCCAGCAGCTTAGACAGAACGAGTCCCAATCAGCCCCAGCATTTT.

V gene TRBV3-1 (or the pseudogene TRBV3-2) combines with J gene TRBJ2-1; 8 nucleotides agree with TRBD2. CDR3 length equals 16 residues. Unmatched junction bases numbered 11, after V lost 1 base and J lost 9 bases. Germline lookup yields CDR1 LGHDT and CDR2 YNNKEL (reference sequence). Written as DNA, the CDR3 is TGTGCCAGCAGCCAAGCAGGCAAGCGGGGGTTGGTTGAGCAGTTCTTC. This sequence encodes CASSQAGKRGLVEQFF.

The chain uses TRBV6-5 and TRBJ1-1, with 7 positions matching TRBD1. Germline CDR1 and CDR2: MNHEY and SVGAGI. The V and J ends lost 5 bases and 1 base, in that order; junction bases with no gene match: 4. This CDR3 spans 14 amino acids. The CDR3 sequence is CASSTRQGNTEAFF. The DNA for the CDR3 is TGTGCCAGCAGTACCCGACAGGGGAACACTGAAGCTTTCTTT.

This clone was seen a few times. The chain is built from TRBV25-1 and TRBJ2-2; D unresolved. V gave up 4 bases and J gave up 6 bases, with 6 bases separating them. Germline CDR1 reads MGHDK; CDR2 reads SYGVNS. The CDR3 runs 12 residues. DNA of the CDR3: TGTGCCAGCAGTGCACCCGCCGGGGAGCTGTTTTTT. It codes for CASSAPAGELFF.

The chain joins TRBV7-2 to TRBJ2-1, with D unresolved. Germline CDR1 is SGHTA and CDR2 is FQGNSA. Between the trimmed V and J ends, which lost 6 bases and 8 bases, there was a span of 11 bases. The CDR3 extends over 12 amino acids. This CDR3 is CASRSSLHEQFF. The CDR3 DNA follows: TGTGCCAGCAGATCTTCGCTGCATGAGCAGTTCTTC.

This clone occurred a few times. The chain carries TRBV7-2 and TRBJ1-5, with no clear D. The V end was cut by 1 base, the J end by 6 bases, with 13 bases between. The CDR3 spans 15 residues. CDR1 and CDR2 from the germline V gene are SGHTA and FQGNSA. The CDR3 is CASSLDVGLFQPQHF. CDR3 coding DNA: TGTGCCAGCAGCTTAGATGTGGGGTTGTTTCAGCCCCAGCATTTT.

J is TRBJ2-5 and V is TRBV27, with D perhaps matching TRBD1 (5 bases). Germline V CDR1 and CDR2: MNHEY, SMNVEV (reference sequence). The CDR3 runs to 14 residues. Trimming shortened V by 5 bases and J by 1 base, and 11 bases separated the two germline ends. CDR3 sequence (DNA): TGTGCCAGCAGTCTTCTGGGGCGCCAAGAGACCCAGTACTTC. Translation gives CASSLLGRQETQYF.

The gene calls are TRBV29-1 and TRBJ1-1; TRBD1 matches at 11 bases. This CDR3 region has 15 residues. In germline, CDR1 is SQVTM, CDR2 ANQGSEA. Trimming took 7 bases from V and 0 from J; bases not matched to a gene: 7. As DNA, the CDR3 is TGCAGCGCACCGGGGACAGGGGGTATGAACACTGAAGCTTTCTTT. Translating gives CSAPGTGGMNTEAFF.

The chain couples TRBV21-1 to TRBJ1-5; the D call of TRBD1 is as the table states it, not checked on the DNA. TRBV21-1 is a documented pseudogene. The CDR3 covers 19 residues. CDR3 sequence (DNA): TGTGCCAGCAGCAAATTAGCTACAGGGCGGCCAGGGGTCAATCAGCCCCAGCATTTT. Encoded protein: CASSKLATGRPGVNQPQHF.

This CDR3 is CASSVSSSYNEQFF. CDR3 DNA: TGTGCCAGCAGCGTAAGCTCCTCCTACAATGAGCAGTTCTTC. The chain links TRBV9 to TRBJ2-1; the D is unclear. The CDR3 loop spans 14 amino acids. V lost 1 base and J 0 bases, leaving 5 bases between the germline ends. The germline V gene encodes CDR1 SGDLS and CDR2 YYNGEE.

The CDR3: CASSPRVASYEQYF. CDR3 DNA sequence: TGTGCCAGCAGCCCCCGGGTAGCGTCGTACGAGCAGTACTTC. The J gene is TRBJ2-7, the V gene TRBV3-1 (or the pseudogene TRBV3-2); D perhaps matches TRBD2 (5 bases). This CDR3 is built from 14 residues. Germline V gene lookup returns CDR1 LGHDT and CDR2 YNNKEL (reference sequence). V lost 4 bases and J 4 bases, leaving 14 bases between the germline ends.

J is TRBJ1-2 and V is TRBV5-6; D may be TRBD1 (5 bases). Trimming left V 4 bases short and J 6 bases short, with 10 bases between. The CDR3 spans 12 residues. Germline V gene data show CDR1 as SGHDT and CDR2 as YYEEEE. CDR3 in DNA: TGTGCCAGCAGCGTCGGGGGACATGGCTACACCTTC. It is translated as CASSVGGHGYTF.

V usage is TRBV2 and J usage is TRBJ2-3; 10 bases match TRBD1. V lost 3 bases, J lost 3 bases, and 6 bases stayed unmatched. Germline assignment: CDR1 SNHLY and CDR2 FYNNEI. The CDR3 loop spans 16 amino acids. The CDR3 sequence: CASSDRGTGVTDTQYF. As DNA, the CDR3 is TGTGCCAGCAGTGATAGAGGGACAGGGGTTACAGATACGCAGTATTTT.

In DNA form, the CDR3 reads TGTGCCAGCAGCTTGGGACTTTTGAACACCGGGGAGCTGTTTTTT. Protein: CASSLGLLNTGELFF. The chain has TRBV7-8 and TRBJ2-2, with D tentatively TRBD2 (6 bases). This CDR3 has 15 amino acids. V was cut by 3 bases and J by 1 base, with 9 bases left in between. Looked up from germline, CDR1 is SGHVS and CDR2 is FQNEAQ.

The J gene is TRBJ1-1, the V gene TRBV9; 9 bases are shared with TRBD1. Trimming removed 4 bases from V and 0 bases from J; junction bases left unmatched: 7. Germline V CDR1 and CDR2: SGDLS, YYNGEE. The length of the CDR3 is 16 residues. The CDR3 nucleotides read TGTGCCAGCAGCCTTCGGGACAGGGTTATGAACACTGAAGCTTTCTTT. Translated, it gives CASSLRDRVMNTEAFF.

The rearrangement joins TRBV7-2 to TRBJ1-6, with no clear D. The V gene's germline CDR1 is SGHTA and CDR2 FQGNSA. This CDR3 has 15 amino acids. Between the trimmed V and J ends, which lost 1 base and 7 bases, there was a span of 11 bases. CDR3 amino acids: CASSLEGTMNSPLHF. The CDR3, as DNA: TGTGCCAGCAGCTTAGAAGGAACTATGAATTCACCCCTCCACTTT.

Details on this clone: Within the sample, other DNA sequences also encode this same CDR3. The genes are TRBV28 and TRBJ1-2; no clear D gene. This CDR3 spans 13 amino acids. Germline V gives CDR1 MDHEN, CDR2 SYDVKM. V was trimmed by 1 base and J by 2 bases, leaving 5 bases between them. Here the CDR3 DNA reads TGTGCCAGCAGTTTATCTGGGAACTATGGCTACACCTTC. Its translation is CASSLSGNYGYTF.

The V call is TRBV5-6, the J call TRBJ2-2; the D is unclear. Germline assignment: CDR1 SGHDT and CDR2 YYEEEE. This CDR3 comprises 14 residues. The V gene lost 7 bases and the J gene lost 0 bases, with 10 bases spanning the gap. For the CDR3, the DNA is TGTGCCAGCCTCGTGTTCGCGAACACCGGGGAGCTGTTTTTT. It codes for CASLVFANTGELFF.